These T cell receptor beta chains were read from a single sample in a study of beta chain features in type 1 diabetes. Repertoires were generated with immunoSEQ multiplex PCR, while TCRdb's copy carries only in-frame clones and drops some. The data hold 350,000 to 400,000 clones, with more than 12% observed a single time. The sequenced material came from naive CD4+ T cells from blood. These receptors were collected from a woman aged 18-30 years in good health. Both conserved end residues are part of each CDR3. The D gene is left open where the match is weak. Size tells how often a clone was seen (once, few, many) or the class of an expanded clone, and some rows leave it out.

J,size,V,D,CDR3,DNA
TRBJ2-1,.,TRBV6-5,TRBD1,CASTRGQYNEQFF,TGTGCCAGCACCCGGGGACAGTACAATGAGCAGTTCTTC
TRBJ2-5,few,TRBV7-2,TRBD1,CASSTRTGNFRETQYF,TGTGCCAGCAGCACCCGGACAGGGAATTTTCGGGAGACCCAGTACTTC
TRBJ2-1,few,TRBV5-4,.,CASSPDRTRDNEQFF,TGTGCCAGCAGCCCGGACAGAACCAGAGACAATGAGCAGTTCTTC
TRBJ1-1,.,TRBV9,TRBD1,CASSGGYRDRDTEAFF,TGTGCCAGCAGCGGAGGCTACCGGGACAGGGACACTGAAGCTTTCTTT
TRBJ1-2,.,TRBV30,.,CAWSGGSYGYTF,TGTGCCTGGAGTGGCGGATCCTATGGCTACACCTTC
TRBJ2-6,.,TRBV18,TRBD1,CASSPWDRVIISSGANVLTF,TGTGCCAGCTCACCCTGGGACAGGGTTATCATTAGCTCTGGGGCCAACGTCCTGACTTTC
TRBJ2-1,.,TRBV5-1,TRBD2,CASSLAAGSYNEQFF,TGCGCCAGCAGCTTGGCAGCGGGATCTTACAATGAGCAGTTCTTC
TRBJ2-1,few,TRBV30,TRBD2,CAWARGGDEQFF,TGTGCCTGGGCCCGGGGGGGAGATGAGCAGTTCTTC
TRBJ2-4,few,TRBV18,TRBD2,CASSPLETSLGAKNIQYF,TGTGCCAGCTCACCACTCGAGACTAGCCTGGGGGCCAAAAACATTCAGTACTTC
TRBJ2-7,few,TRBV7-8,.,CASSVGGSTYEQYF,TGTGCCAGCAGCGTCGGGGGAAGTACCTACGAGCAGTACTTC
TRBJ1-2,.,TRBV28,TRBD1,CATSGTGHRGYTF,TGTGCCACCTCCGGGACAGGGCATCGGGGCTACACCTTC
TRBJ1-5,few,TRBV29-1,TRBD1,CSVGQGDQPQHF,TGCAGCGTGGGACAGGGCGATCAGCCCCAGCATTTT
TRBJ1-2,.,TRBV18,.,CASSPMGAPNYGYTF,TGTGCCAGCTCTCCGATGGGGGCGCCTAACTATGGCTACACCTTC
TRBJ2-5,.,TRBV29-1,TRBD2,CSVGGGRTSGRETQYF,TGCAGCGTTGGAGGTGGGAGAACTAGCGGGAGGGAGACCCAGTACTTC
TRBJ2-4,.,TRBV18,.,CASSRDSGLAKNIQYF,TGTGCCAGCTCACGGGATAGCGGATTAGCCAAAAACATTCAGTACTTC
TRBJ2-3,.,TRBV2,.,CASTLVASTDTQYF,TGTGCCAGCACCCTGGTGGCTAGCACAGATACGCAGTATTTT
TRBJ2-5,.,TRBV19,TRBD2,CASSIGGTSGQETQYF,TGTGCCAGTAGTATTGGGGGGACTAGCGGGCAAGAGACCCAGTACTTC
TRBJ2-7,few,TRBV7-9,.,CASSPGPRGLTYEQYF,TGTGCCAGCAGCCCCGGGCCAAGGGGCCTGACCTACGAGCAGTACTTC
TRBJ2-7,few,TRBV28,.,CASRGGEGLSYEQYF,TGTGCCAGCAGAGGTGGCGAGGGCCTCTCCTACGAGCAGTACTTC
TRBJ1-1,.,TRBV30,TRBD1,CAWSPDRRDTEAFF,TGTGCCTGGAGTCCGGACAGGAGGGACACTGAAGCTTTCTTT
TRBJ1-2,few,TRBV25-1,.,CASSGDRTGYTF,TGTGCCAGCAGTGGAGACAGGACTGGCTACACCTTC
TRBJ1-2,few,TRBV30,.,CAWSRLYGYTF,TGTGCCTGGAGCAGGCTCTATGGCTACACCTTC
TRBJ2-5,few,TRBV5-4,.,CASSPGPRAEETQYF,TGTGCCAGCAGCCCCGGCCCCAGGGCTGAGGAGACCCAGTACTTC
TRBJ2-1,.,TRBV28,.,CASSPVLVLDYNEQFF,TGTGCCAGCAGTCCAGTACTAGTGCTAGACTACAATGAGCAGTTCTTC
TRBJ1-3,.,TRBV19,.,CASTISGNTIYF,TGTGCCTCCACAATCTCTGGAAACACCATATATTTT
TRBJ2-5,.,TRBV6-6,TRBD1,CASIYRGQETQYF,TGTGCCAGCATCTACAGGGGGCAAGAGACCCAGTACTTC
TRBJ2-6,.,TRBV15,TRBD1,CATSRGTGGPTGANVLTF,TGTGCCACCAGCAGAGGGACAGGGGGCCCCACTGGGGCCAACGTCCTGACTTTC
TRBJ1-1,.,TRBV5-1,.,CASSSDNSILNTEAFF,TGCGCCAGCAGCTCTGACAATTCTATCCTGAACACTGAAGCTTTCTTT
TRBJ2-1,few,TRBV30,TRBD2,CAWSVRVTSGRRGHEQFF,TGTGCCTGGAGTGTTCGGGTGACTAGCGGGAGGAGGGGTCATGAGCAGTTCTTC
TRBJ2-7,.,TRBV5-1,TRBD1,CASSRDRGYEQYF,TGCGCCAGCAGCCGGGACAGGGGGTACGAGCAGTACTTC
TRBJ2-7,once,TRBV6-6,TRBD1,CASSPHGQGTSYEQYF,TGTGCCAGCAGTCCCCATGGACAGGGGACCTCCTACGAGCAGTACTTC
TRBJ2-5,.,TRBV29-1,TRBD2,CSVVLGGRGETQYF,TGCAGCGTTGTATTAGGCGGGAGGGGGGAGACCCAGTACTTC
TRBJ2-7,.,TRBV5-8,TRBD1,CASRVGQGTPYEQYF,TGTGCCAGCAGGGTGGGACAGGGGACCCCCTACGAGCAGTACTTC
TRBJ1-1,.,TRBV4-1,.,CASSQDGPYMNTEAFF,TGCGCCAGCAGCCAAGATGGCCCATACATGAACACTGAAGCTTTCTTT
TRBJ2-7,once,TRBV15,.,CATSSPGLEKSYEQYF,TGTGCCACCAGCAGCCCGGGACTGGAGAAATCCTACGAGCAGTACTTC
TRBJ1-5,few,TRBV7-2,.,CASSSIRDTLGNQPQHF,TGTGCCAGCAGCTCGATCCGGGACACACTTGGCAATCAGCCCCAGCATTTT
TRBJ2-1,few,TRBV28,.,CASSLPQGGEQFF,TGTGCCAGCAGTTTACCACAGGGCGGCGAGCAGTTCTTC
TRBJ2-5,.,TRBV5-4,TRBD1,CASSLGQQGARETQYF,TGTGCCAGCAGCTTGGGCCAACAGGGGGCGAGAGAGACCCAGTACTTC
TRBJ1-1,few,TRBV4-1,TRBD1,CASTERQGILNTEAFF,TGCGCCAGCACCGAAAGACAGGGTATCTTGAACACTGAAGCTTTCTTT